Listed below are T cell receptor beta chains from one sample, sequenced in a study of control samples from healthy donors and cancer patients. The table came from immunoSEQ multiplex PCR; TCRdb's copy has only in-frame clones and leaves some out. This sample carries approximately 53,000 clones, 75% to 95% of them seen once, and the ten largest clones take around 0.9%. Specimen: PBMCs. These receptors were taken from a young man with colorectal cancer. Both conserved end residues are part of each CDR3. The D gene is left open where the match is weak. Clone size is stated in some rows and not others, as once, few, many or a class when expanded.

V	J	length	size	D	DNA	CDR3
TRBV11-3	TRBJ2-1	14	.	.	TGTGCCAGCAGCTCCCATAGAGGGGCAGGTGAGCAGTTCTTC	CASSSHRGAGEQFF
TRBV6-2/TRBV6-3	TRBJ1-2	11	.	.	TGTGCCAGCAGTTCGTTCTATGGCTACACCTTC	CASSSFYGYTF
TRBV9	TRBJ2-7	15	.	.	TGTGCCAGCAGCGTGACCTCGACCAGAATAAGCGAGCAGTACTTC	CASSVTSTRISEQYF
TRBV18	TRBJ1-2	14	.	TRBD1	TGTGCCAGCTCACCACAGAACAGGGGCTATGGCTACACCTTC	CASSPQNRGYGYTF
TRBV7-2	TRBJ1-1	14	.	.	TGTGCCAGCAGCTATCAGGGGAGAGACACTGAAGCTTTCTTT	CASSYQGRDTEAFF
TRBV20-1	TRBJ1-1	12	.	.	TGCAGTGCTAGTGACGACTCCACTGAAGCTTTCTTT	CSASDDSTEAFF
TRBV11-2	TRBJ2-1	15	.	.	TGTGCCAGCAGCTTTAACGAGGGCCCCTACAATGAGCAGTTCTTC	CASSFNEGPYNEQFF
TRBV19	TRBJ1-1	19	.	.	TGTGCCAGTAGTATACCCTCGGCCCAAAGGAGGTTTGTTTACACTGAAGCTTTCTTT	CASSIPSAQRRFVYTEAFF
TRBV19	TRBJ1-5	14	.	TRBD1	TGTGCCAGTAAACCGGGACAGGTCAGCCAGCCCCAGCATTTT	CASKPGQVSQPQHF
TRBV19	TRBJ1-1	15	.	TRBD1	TGTGCCAGTAGTGCGACAGGGTTAGGTTGGGCTGAAGCTTTCTTT	CASSATGLGWAEAFF
TRBV3-1/TRBV3-2	TRBJ1-2	15	.	.	TGTGCCAGCAGCCAACTTCTAGGGGGGAGCTATGGCTACACCTTC	CASSQLLGGSYGYTF
TRBV5-6	TRBJ1-6	15	.	TRBD1	TGTGCCAGCAGCACGCCGGGACAGGAGAATTCACCCCTCCACTTT	CASSTPGQENSPLHF
TRBV7-2	TRBJ1-2	12	.	.	TGTGCCAGCGCACCAGGGGACTATGGCTACACCTTC	CASAPGDYGYTF
TRBV4-3	TRBJ2-1	16	.	.	TGCGCCAGCAGCCAAGAGACAGATTTGTCCTACAATGAGCAGTTCTTC	CASSQETDLSYNEQFF
TRBV20-1	TRBJ1-6	13	medium-sized	.	TGCAGTGCTAGTGCAGGGAACCCGTATGCCCTCCACTTT	CSASAGNPYALHF
TRBV6-6	TRBJ2-1	16	.	TRBD2	TGTGCCAGCAGTTACCCCATAGCGGGGGGCCCCAATGAGCAGTTCTTC	CASSYPIAGGPNEQFF
TRBV27	TRBJ2-1	14	.	.	TGTGCCAGCAGTCCCGGGGCTAGCATGAATGAGCAGTTCTTC	CASSPGASMNEQFF
TRBV5-6	TRBJ2-7	16	.	.	TGTGCCAGCAGCTTGGATGTCGGGACGGTCTTCTACGAGCAGTACTTC	CASSLDVGTVFYEQYF
TRBV27	TRBJ1-1	14	.	.	TGTGCCAGCAGTCCGCCTGGGTGGGTCACTGAAGCTTTCTTT	CASSPPGWVTEAFF
TRBV6-5	TRBJ1-6	15	.	.	TGTGCCAGCAGTTACTCGAAGAATACCTCTCCGACCCTCCACTTT	CASSYSKNTSPTLHF
TRBV13	TRBJ2-3	14	.	.	TGTGCCAGCAGCCCAAGTTCGGGCACAGATACGCAGTATTTT	CASSPSSGTDTQYF
TRBV7-8	TRBJ1-6	15	.	TRBD1	TGTGCCAGCAGCCCCTTGACAGGGGGTAATTCACCCCTCCACTTT	CASSPLTGGNSPLHF
TRBV6-5	TRBJ1-6	12	.	.	TGTGCCAGCAGTCGAGAGAATTCACCCCTCCACTTT	CASSRENSPLHF
TRBV6-2/TRBV6-3	TRBJ2-7	12	.	.	TGTGCCAGCAGCCCCCAGGTTTACGAGCAGTACTTC	CASSPQVYEQYF
TRBV3-1/TRBV3-2	TRBJ1-2	16	.	TRBD1	TGTGCCAGCAGCCAAGGCCGGGACAGGACCGGCGGTGGCTACACCTTC	CASSQGRDRTGGGYTF
TRBV12-3/TRBV12-4	TRBJ1-1	13	.	.	TGTGCCAGCAGCCCAGAAACGAACACTGAAGCTTTCTTT	CASSPETNTEAFF
TRBV27	TRBJ2-1	15	.	TRBD1	TGTGCCAGCAGTTTGACAGGGTGGGTTGGCAATGAGCAGTTCTTC	CASSLTGWVGNEQFF
TRBV5-6	TRBJ1-2	11	.	.	TGTGCCAGCAGCTTGGTGGGTGGCTACACCTTC	CASSLVGGYTF
TRBV3-1/TRBV3-2	TRBJ1-2	13	once	.	TGTGCCAGCAGCCAAAGGACCTCCTATGGCTACACCTTC	CASSQRTSYGYTF
TRBV6-6	TRBJ1-1	11	.	.	TGTGCCAGCAGCCAAGGGACTGAAGCTTTCTTT	CASSQGTEAFF
TRBV18	TRBJ2-3	14	.	.	TGTGCCAGCTCCCCCACTAGCTTTAAGGATACGCAGTATTTT	CASSPTSFKDTQYF
TRBV29-1	TRBJ1-3	13	once	TRBD1	TGCAGCGTCGATGGGACAGGGGGGAACACCATATATTTT	CSVDGTGGNTIYF
TRBV6-2/TRBV6-3	TRBJ1-1	18	.	TRBD1	TGTGCCAGCAGTTACAATCCCGGGACAGGGGTTGGGAGCACTGAAGCTTTCTTT	CASSYNPGTGVGSTEAFF
TRBV29-1	TRBJ1-2	13	.	.	TGCAGCGTTGAAGATCCGGAAGACTATGGCTACACCTTC	CSVEDPEDYGYTF
TRBV2	TRBJ2-4	13	.	.	TGTGCCAGTAGTAGGTGGGGCAAAAACATTCAGTACTTC	CASSRWGKNIQYF
TRBV7-2	TRBJ2-3	15	.	.	TGTGCCAGCAGCCCCCCGACCATAAGCACAGATACGCAGTATTTT	CASSPPTISTDTQYF
TRBV7-9	TRBJ1-1	15	.	TRBD1	TGTGCCAGCAGCCGTGGGACAGGATTGAACACTGAAGCTTTCTTT	CASSRGTGLNTEAFF
TRBV19	TRBJ1-5	16	.	.	TGTGCCAGTAGTATGAAAACACTCTATAGCAATCAGCCCCAGCATTTT	CASSMKTLYSNQPQHF
TRBV25-1	TRBJ1-3	16	.	.	TGTGCCAGCAGTGAATTTACAGGCATTGCTGGAAACACCATATATTTT	CASSEFTGIAGNTIYF
TRBV5-1	TRBJ1-4	18	.	.	TGCGCCAGCAGCTTGGTCGCCAGACGGGGTCCAACTAATGAAAAACTGTTTTTT	CASSLVARRGPTNEKLFF
TRBV15	TRBJ1-3	18	.	.	TGTGCCACCAGCCGCGCTGTTACTGGACTTGTCTCTGGAAACACCATATATTTT	CATSRAVTGLVSGNTIYF
TRBV11-2	TRBJ1-4	15	.	.	TGTGCCAGCAGCTTAGATAGACAAGTTAATGAAAAACTGTTTTTT	CASSLDRQVNEKLFF
TRBV27	TRBJ2-7	13	.	.	TGTGCCAGCAGTTTTCAGGGGACCTACGAGCAGTACTTC	CASSFQGTYEQYF
TRBV7-9	TRBJ1-5	16	.	.	TGTGCCAGCAGCTTAGGGGGGGGGCAGAGCAATCAGCCCCAGCATTTT	CASSLGGGQSNQPQHF
TRBV6-5	TRBJ1-6	14	.	.	TGTGCCAGCAGTCTTGGGACCTTTAATTCACCCCTCCACTTT	CASSLGTFNSPLHF
TRBV6-5	TRBJ2-2	14	once	.	TGTGCCACCGCGAGACGGCCGAACACCGGGGAGCTGTTTTTT	CATARRPNTGELFF
TRBV6-2/TRBV6-3	TRBJ1-2	12	.	.	TGTGCCAGCAGTACAGGGATCTATGGCTACACCTTC	CASSTGIYGYTF
TRBV4-1	TRBJ2-2	15	.	.	TGCGCCAGCAGCCAATTCCTCGGGGGAACCGGGGAGCTGTTTTTT	CASSQFLGGTGELFF
TRBV19	TRBJ1-3	15	.	.	TGTGCCAGTAGTTACGGGGGCGATCCTGGAAACACCATATATTTT	CASSYGGDPGNTIYF
TRBV5-1	TRBJ2-3	19	.	TRBD2	TGCGCCAGCAGCTTGGACCCCTGGACTAGCGGGGGGGGAACAGATACGCAGTATTTT	CASSLDPWTSGGGTDTQYF
TRBV18	TRBJ2-1	14	.	TRBD1	TGTGCCAGCTCACACGGGGACAGGGGCGATGAGCAGTTCTTC	CASSHGDRGDEQFF
TRBV6-6	TRBJ1-1	14	.	TRBD1	TGTGCCAGCAGAAAAGGACAGGGGGACACTGAAGCTTTCTTT	CASRKGQGDTEAFF
TRBV6-2/TRBV6-3	TRBJ1-5	15	.	.	TGTGCCAGCAGCCGCAGGAAATATAGCAATCAGCCCCAGCATTTT	CASSRRKYSNQPQHF
TRBV7-2	TRBJ2-1	14	.	.	TGTGCCAGCAGCTCAAGGGACTCTCACAATGAGCAGTTCTTC	CASSSRDSHNEQFF
TRBV2	TRBJ1-5	13	.	.	TGTGCCTCGGCTCGGGGCATCAATCAGCCCCAGCATTTT	CASARGINQPQHF
TRBV5-1	TRBJ2-1	18	.	.	TGCGCCAGCAGTTTGGAGCCCGGAGGGGGGTGGGTTTACAATGAGCAGTTCTTC	CASSLEPGGGWVYNEQFF
TRBV5-4	TRBJ2-2	20	.	TRBD2	TGTGCCAGTTCGACTAGCGGGGGAACACTCTCATTCTCCGGCGTCGGGGAGCTGTTTTTT	CASSTSGGTLSFSGVGELFF
TRBV6-2/TRBV6-3	TRBJ2-1	16	once	TRBD2	TGTGCCAGCAGTTACCCCCGGGGGGGCTATGTCGATGAGCAGTTCTTC	CASSYPRGGYVDEQFF